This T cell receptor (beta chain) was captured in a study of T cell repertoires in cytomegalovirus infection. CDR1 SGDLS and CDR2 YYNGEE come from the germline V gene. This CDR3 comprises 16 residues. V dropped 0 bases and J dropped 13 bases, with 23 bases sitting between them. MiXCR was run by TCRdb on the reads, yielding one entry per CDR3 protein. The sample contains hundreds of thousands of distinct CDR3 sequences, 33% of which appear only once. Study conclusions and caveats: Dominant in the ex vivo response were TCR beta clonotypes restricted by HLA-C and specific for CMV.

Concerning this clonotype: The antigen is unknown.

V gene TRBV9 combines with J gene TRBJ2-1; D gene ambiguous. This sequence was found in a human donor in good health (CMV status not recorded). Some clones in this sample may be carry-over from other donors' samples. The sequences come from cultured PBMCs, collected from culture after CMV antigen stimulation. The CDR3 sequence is CASSVVSSTAVGEQFF. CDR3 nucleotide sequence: TGTGCCAGCAGCGTAGTCTCCAGTACTGCTGTGGGTGAACAGTTCTTC.